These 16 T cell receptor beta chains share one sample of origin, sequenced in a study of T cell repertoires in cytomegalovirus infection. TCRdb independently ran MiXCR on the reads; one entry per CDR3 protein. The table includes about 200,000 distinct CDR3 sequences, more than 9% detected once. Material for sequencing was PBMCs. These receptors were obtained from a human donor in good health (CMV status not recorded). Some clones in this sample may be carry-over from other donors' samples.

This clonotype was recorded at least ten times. The CDR3 sequence is CASSTRGLAYEQYF. In DNA, the CDR3 is TGTGCCAGCAGCACTAGGGGCCTTGCCTACGAGCAGTACTTC. The V and J genes are TRBV28 and TRBJ2-7; D could derive from TRBD1 or TRBD2 (5 bases each). CDR1 is MDHEN and CDR2 is SYDVKM in the germline V gene. Deletions cut 6 bases from V and 2 bases from J, with 14 bases between. The CDR3 contains 14 residues.

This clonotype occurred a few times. DNA for the CDR3: TGTGCCAGCAGTTACTCGAATCTAGCGGGAGTGGCCGGGGAGCTGTTTTTT. It codes for CASSYSNLAGVAGELFF. The chain uses TRBV6-5 and TRBJ2-2; 10 bases match TRBD2. V lost 0 bases, J lost 6 bases, and 7 bases stayed unmatched. The CDR3 loop spans 17 amino acids. Germline V gene data show CDR1 as MNHEY and CDR2 as SVGAGI.

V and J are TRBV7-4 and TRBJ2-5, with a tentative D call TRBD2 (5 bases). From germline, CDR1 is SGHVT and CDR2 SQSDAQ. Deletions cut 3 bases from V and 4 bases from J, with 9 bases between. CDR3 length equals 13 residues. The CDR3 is CASSFGGLETQYF. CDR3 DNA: TGTGCCAGCAGCTTTGGAGGATTAGAGACCCAGTACTTC.

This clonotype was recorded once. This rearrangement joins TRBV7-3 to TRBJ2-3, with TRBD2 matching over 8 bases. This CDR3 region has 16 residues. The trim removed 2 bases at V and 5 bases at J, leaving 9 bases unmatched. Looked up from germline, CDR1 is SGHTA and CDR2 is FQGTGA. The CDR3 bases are TGTGCCAGCAGCTTACTTCCCGGGAGGGCCGGAGATACGCAGTATTTT. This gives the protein CASSLLPGRAGDTQYF. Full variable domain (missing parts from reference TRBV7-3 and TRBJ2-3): GAGVSQTPSNKVTEKGKYVELRCDPISGHTALYWYRQSLGQGPEFLIYFQGTGAADDSGLPNDRFFAVRPEGSVSTLKIQRTERGDSAVYLCASSLLPGRAGDTQYFGPGTRLTVL.

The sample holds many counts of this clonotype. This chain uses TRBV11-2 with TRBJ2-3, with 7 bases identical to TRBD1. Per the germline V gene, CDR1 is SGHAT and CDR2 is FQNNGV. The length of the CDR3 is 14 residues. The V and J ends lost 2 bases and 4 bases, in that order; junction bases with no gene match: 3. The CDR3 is CASSLSTGADTQYF. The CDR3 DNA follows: TGTGCCAGCAGCTTATCCACAGGGGCAGATACGCAGTATTTT.

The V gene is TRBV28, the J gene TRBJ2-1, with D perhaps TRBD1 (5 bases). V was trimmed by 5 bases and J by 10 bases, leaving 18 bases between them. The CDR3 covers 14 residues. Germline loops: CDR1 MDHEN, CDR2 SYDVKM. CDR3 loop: CASSPTATISEQFF. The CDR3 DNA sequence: TGTGCCAGCAGTCCGACAGCGACCATCTCGGAGCAGTTCTTC. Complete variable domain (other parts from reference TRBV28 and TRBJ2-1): DVKVTQSSRYLVKRTGEKVFLECVQDMDHENMFWYRQDPGLGLRLIYFSYDVKMKEKGDIPEGYSVSREKKERFSLILESASTNQTSMYLCASSPTATISEQFFGPGTRLTVL.

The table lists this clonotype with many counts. The CDR3 is CATSDRSYEQYF. CDR3 bases: TGTGCCACCTCGGACAGATCCTACGAGCAGTACTTC. This chain uses TRBV19 with TRBJ2-7; D is perhaps TRBD1 (6 bases). Trimming pared 10 bases from V and 1 base from J, leaving 11 bases between. The CDR3 runs 12 residues. The germline V gene encodes CDR1 LNHDA and CDR2 SQIVND (reference sequence).

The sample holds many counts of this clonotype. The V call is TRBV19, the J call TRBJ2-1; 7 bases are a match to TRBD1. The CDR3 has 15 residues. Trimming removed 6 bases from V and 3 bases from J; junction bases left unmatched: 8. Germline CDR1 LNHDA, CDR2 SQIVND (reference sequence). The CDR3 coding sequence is TGTGCCAGTAGCATCATGACAGGGTTCTACAATGAGCAGTTCTTC. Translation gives CASSIMTGFYNEQFF.

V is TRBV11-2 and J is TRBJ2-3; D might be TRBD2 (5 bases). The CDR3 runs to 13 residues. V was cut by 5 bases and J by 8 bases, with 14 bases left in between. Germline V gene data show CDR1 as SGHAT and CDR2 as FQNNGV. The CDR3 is CASSLKRAATQYF. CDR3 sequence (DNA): TGTGCCAGCAGCCTAAAGCGAGCGGCTACGCAGTATTTT. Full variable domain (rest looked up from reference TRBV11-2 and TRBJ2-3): EAGVAQSPRYKIIEKRQSVAFWCNPISGHATLYWYQQILGQGPKLLIQFQNNGVVDDSQLPKDRFSAERLKGVDSTLKIQPAKLEDSAVYLCASSLKRAATQYFGPGTRLTVL.

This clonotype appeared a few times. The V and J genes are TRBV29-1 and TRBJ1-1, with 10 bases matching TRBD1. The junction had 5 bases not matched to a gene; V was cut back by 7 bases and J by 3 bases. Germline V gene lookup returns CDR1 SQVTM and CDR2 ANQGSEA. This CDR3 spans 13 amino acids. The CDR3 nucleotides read TGCAGCGCCAGACAGGGGGCGGACACTGAAGCTTTCTTT. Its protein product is CSARQGADTEAFF.

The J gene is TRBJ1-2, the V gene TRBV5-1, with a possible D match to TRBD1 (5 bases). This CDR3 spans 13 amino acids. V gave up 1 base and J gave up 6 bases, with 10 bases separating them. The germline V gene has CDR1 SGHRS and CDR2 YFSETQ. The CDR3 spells CASSLRGVDGYTF. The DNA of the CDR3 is TGCGCCAGCAGCTTGAGGGGTGTCGATGGCTACACCTTC.

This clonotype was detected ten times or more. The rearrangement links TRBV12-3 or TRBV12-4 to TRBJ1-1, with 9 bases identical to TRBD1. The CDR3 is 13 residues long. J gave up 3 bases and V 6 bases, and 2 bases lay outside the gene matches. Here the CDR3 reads CASSGQGYTEAFF. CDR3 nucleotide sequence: TGTGCCAGCAGCGGACAGGGGTACACTGAAGCTTTCTTT.

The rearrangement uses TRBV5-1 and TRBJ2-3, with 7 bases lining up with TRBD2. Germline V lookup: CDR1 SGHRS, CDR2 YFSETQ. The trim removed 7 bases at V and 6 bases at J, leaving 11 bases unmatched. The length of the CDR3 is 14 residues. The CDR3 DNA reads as TGCGCCAGCCGCCGCGGGGGTGGGTCGGATACGCAGTATTTT. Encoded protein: CASRRGGGSDTQYF.

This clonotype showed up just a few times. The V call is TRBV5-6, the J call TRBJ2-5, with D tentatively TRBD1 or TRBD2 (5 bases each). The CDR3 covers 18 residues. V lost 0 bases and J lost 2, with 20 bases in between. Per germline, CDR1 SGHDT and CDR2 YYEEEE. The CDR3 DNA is TGTGCCAGCAGCTTGGTCGGGACCCCGCCCCCCCGACAAGAGACCCAGTACTTC. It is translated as CASSLVGTPPPRQETQYF.

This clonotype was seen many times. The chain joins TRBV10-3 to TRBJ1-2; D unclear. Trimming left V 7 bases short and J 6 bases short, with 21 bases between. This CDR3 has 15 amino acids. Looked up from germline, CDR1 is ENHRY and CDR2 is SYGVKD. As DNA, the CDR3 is TGTGCCATCAATGCGGGCGTCTCAACTATTGATGGCTACACCTTC. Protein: CAINAGVSTIDGYTF.

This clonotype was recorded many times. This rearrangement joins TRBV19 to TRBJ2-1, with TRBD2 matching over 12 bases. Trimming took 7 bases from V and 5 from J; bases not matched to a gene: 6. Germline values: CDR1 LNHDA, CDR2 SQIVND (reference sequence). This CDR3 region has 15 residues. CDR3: CASTPGLAGNNEQFF. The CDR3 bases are TGTGCCAGTACCCCCGGACTAGCGGGAAACAATGAGCAGTTCTTC. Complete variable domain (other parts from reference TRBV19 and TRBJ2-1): DGGITQSPKYLFRKEGQNVTLSCEQNLNHDAMYWYRQDPGQGLRLIYYSQIVNDFQKGDIAEGYSVSREKKESFPLTVTSAQKNPTAFYLCASTPGLAGNNEQFFGPGTRLTVL.